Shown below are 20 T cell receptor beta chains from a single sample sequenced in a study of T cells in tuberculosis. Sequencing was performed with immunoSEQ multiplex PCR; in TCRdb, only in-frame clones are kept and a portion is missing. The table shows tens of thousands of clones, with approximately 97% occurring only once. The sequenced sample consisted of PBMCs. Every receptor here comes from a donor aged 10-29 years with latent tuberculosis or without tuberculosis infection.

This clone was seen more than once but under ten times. In DNA form, the CDR3 reads TGCGCCAGCAGCTTGGTGGGACTAGCCAATGAGCAGTTCTTC. It translates to CASSLVGLANEQFF. The chain couples TRBV5-1 to TRBJ2-1; TRBD2 matches at 9 bases. Germline V gene lookup returns CDR1 SGHRS and CDR2 YFSETQ. J lost 6 bases, V lost 0 bases, and 1 base had no gene match. CDR3 length: 14 amino acids.

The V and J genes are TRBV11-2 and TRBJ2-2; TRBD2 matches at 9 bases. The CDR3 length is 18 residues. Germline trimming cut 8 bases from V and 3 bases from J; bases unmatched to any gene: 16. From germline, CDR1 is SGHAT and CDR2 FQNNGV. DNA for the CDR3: TGTGCCAGCCTCGGCGGCGGGAGGGGTTCCGGGGACACCGGGGAGCTGTTTTTT. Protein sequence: CASLGGGRGSGDTGELFF.

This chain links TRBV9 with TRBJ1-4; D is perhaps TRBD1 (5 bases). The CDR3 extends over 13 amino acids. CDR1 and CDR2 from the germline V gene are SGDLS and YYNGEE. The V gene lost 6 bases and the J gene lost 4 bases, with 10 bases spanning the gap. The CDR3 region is CASTQGNNEKLFF. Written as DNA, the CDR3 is TGTGCCAGCACCCAGGGTAATAATGAAAAACTGTTTTTT.

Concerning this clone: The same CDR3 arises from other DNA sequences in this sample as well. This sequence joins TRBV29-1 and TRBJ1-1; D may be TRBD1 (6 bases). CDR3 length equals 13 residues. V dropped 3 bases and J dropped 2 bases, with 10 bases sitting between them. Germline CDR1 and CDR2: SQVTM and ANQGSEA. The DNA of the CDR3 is TGCAGCGTTGAGGGACAAATAAACACTGAAGCTTTCTTT. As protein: CSVEGQINTEAFF.

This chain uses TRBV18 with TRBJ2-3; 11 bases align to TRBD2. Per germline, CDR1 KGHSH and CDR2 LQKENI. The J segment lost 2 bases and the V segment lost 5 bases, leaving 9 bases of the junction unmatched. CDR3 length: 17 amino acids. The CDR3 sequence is CASSDQTSGISTDTQYF. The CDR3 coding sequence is TGTGCCAGCTCAGATCAGACTAGCGGGATCTCCACAGATACGCAGTATTTT. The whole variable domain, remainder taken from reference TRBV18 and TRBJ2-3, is NAGVMQNPRHLVRRRGQEARLRCSPMKGHSHVYWYRQLPEEGLKFMVYLQKENIIDESGMPKERFSAEFPKEGPSILRIQQVVRGDSAAYFCASSDQTSGISTDTQYFGPGTRLTVL.

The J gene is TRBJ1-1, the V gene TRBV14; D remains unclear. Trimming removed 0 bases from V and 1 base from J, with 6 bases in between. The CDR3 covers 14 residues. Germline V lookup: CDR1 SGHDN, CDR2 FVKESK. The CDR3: CASSQEEGNTEAFF. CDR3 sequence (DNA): TGTGCCAGCAGCCAAGAGGAGGGGAACACTGAAGCTTTCTTT.

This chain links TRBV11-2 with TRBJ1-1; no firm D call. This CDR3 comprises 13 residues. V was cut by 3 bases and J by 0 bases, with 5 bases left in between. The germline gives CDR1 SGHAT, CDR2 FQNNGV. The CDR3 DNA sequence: TGTGCCAGCAGCTTGGACTTGAACACTGAAGCTTTCTTT. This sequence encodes CASSLDLNTEAFF.

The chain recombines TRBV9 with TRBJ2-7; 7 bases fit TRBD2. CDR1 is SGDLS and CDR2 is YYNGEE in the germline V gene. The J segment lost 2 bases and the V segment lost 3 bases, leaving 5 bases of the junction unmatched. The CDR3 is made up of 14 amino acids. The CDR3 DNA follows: TGTGCCAGCAGCGCGGGGGGAATACCCTACGAGCAGTACTTC. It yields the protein CASSAGGIPYEQYF.

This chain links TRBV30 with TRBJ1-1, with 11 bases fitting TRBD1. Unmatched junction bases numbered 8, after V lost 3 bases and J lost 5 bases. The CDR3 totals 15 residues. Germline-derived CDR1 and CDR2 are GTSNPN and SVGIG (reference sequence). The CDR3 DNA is TGTGCCTGGAGGATGGACAGGGGGCTTGATACTGAAGCTTTCTTT. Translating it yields CAWRMDRGLDTEAFF.

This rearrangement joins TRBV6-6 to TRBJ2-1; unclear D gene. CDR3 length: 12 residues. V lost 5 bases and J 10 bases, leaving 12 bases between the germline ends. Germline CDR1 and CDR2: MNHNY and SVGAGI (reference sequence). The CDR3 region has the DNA TGTGCCAGCAGTCCTCCTCAGTGGGAGCAGTTCTTC. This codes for CASSPPQWEQFF.

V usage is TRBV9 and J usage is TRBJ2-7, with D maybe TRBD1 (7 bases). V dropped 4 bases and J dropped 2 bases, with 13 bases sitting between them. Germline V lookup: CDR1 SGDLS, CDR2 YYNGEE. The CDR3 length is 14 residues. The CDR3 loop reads CASSPRDSPYEQYF. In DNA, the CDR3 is TGTGCCAGCAGCCCGCGGGACAGCCCCTACGAGCAGTACTTC.

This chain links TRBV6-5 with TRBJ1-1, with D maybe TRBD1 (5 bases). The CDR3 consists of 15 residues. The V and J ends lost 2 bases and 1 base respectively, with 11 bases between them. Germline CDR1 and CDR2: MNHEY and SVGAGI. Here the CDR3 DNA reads TGTGCCAGCAGTTACGTAGGGGTCGGGAACACTGAAGCTTTCTTT. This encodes CASSYVGVGNTEAFF.

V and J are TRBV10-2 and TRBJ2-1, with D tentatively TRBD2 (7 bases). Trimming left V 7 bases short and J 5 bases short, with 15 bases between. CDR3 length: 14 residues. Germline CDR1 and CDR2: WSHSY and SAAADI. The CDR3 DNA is TGCGCCAGCATTGGGGGGGGCTACCACAATGAGCAGTTCTTC. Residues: CASIGGGYHNEQFF.

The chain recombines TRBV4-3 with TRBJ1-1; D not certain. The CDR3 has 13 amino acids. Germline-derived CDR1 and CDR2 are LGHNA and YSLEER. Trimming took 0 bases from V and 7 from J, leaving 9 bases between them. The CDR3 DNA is TGCGCCAGCAGCCAAGAAAGCGGTGTTGAAGCTTTCTTT. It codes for CASSQESGVEAFF.

The CDR3 DNA reads TGTGCCAGTACCCAAGGGGAAGGGGAGACCCAGTACTTC. Protein: CASTQGEGETQYF. The chain has TRBV19 and TRBJ2-5, with D maybe TRBD1 (5 bases). V lost 7 bases and J 5 bases, leaving 14 bases between the germline ends. Germline lookup yields CDR1 LNHDA and CDR2 SQIVND (reference sequence). This CDR3 comprises 13 residues.

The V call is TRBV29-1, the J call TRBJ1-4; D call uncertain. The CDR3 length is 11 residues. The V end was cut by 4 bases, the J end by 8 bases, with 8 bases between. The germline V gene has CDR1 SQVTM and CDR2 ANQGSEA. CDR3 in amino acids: CSVARNEKLFF. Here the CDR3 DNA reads TGCAGCGTTGCCAGGAACGAAAAACTGTTTTTT.

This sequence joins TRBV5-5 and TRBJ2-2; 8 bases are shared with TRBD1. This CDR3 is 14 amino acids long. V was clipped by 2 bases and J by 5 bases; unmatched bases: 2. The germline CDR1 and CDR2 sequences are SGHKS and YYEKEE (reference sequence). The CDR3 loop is CASSLTGGTGELFF. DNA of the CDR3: TGTGCCAGCAGCTTAACAGGGGGTACCGGGGAGCTGTTTTTT.

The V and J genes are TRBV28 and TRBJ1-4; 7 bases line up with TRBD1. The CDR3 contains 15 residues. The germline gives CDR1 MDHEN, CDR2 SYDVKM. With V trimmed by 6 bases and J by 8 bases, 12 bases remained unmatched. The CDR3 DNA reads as TGTGCCAGCAGGGCCCTTAGGACAGGCCGAGAAAAACTGTTTTTT. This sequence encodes CASRALRTGREKLFF.

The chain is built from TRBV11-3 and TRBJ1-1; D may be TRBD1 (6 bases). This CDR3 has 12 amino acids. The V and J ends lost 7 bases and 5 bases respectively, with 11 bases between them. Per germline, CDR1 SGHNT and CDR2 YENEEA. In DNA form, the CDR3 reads TGTGCCAGCAAAAAAGGGGGAACTGAAGCTTTCTTT. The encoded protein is CASKKGGTEAFF.

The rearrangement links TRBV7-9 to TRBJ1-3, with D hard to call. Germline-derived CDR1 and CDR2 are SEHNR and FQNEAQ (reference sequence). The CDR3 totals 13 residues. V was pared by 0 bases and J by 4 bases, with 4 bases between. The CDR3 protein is CASSLASGNTIYF. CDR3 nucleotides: TGTGCCAGCAGCTTAGCTTCGGGAAACACCATATATTTT.